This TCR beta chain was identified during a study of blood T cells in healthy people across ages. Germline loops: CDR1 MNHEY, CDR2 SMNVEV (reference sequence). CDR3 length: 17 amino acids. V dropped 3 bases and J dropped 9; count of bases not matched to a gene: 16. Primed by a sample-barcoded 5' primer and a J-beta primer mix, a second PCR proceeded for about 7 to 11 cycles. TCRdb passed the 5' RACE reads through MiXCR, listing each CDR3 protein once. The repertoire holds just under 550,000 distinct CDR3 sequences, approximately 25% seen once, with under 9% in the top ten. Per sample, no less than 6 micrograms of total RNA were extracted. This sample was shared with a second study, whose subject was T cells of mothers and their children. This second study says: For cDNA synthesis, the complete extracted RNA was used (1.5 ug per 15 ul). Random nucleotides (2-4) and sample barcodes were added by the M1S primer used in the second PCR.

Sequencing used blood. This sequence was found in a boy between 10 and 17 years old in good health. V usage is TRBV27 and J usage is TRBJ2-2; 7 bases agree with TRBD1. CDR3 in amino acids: CASSFQPQGFYHRELFF. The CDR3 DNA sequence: TGTGCCAGCAGTTTTCAGCCACAGGGGTTCTACCACCGGGAGCTGTTTTTT.